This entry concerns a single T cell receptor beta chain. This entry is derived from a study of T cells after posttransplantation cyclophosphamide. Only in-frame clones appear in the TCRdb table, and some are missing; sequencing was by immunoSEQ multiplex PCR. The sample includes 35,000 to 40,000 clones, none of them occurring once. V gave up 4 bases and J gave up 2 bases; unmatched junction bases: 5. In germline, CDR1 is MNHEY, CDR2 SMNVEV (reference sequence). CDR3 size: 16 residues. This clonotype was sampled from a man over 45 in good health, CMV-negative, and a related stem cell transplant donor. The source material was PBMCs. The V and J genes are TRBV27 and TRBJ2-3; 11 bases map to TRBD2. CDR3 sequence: CASSSLAGGDTDTQYF. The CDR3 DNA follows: TGTGCCAGCAGTTCTTTAGCGGGGGGGGACACAGATACGCAGTATTTT.